Following are 18 T cell receptor beta chains from one sample sequenced in a study of T cell responses to AZD1222 COVID-19 vaccine. Sequencing used immunoSEQ multiplex PCR; TCRdb keeps in-frame clones, though not all of them. Found here are approximately 180,000 clones, less than 90% of them singletons; the top ten hold around 1.6%. The sequencing here drew on peripheral blood, taken on day 0 of AZD1222 vaccination. Receptors originate from an adult in good health.

The V and J genes are TRBV28 and TRBJ2-1, with a possible D match to TRBD1 (6 bases). V lost 3 bases to trimming and J lost 3 bases, with 15 bases between them. This CDR3 has 16 residues. Germline lookup yields CDR1 MDHEN and CDR2 SYDVKM. The CDR3 DNA reads as TGTGCCAGCAGTTTGGATGTAGGGGGTAGCTACAATGAGCAGTTCTTC. As protein: CASSLDVGGSYNEQFF.

V and J are TRBV25-1 and TRBJ2-1, with D possibly being TRBD2 (6 bases). Trimming took 2 bases from V and 13 from J, leaving 15 bases between them. The CDR3 runs to 13 residues. Germline V lookup: CDR1 MGHDK, CDR2 SYGVNS. The CDR3 spells CASSERGGATQFF. The CDR3 nucleotides are TGTGCCAGCAGTGAAAGGGGCGGGGCTACTCAGTTCTTC.

This clone appeared a single time. J is TRBJ2-7 and V is TRBV6-6, with D possibly called TRBD1 or TRBD2 (5 bases each). Trimming took 4 bases from V and 3 from J, leaving 16 bases between them. In germline, CDR1 is MNHNY, CDR2 SVGAGI (reference sequence). This CDR3 contains 15 residues. The CDR3 here is CASSFQAGTNYEQYF. The CDR3 DNA reads TGTGCCAGCAGTTTCCAAGCCGGGACCAACTACGAGCAGTACTTC.

This clone came up once. The chain joins TRBV6-5 to TRBJ2-5; D gene ambiguous. Trimming took 2 bases from V and 1 from J, leaving 8 bases between them. Germline CDR1 is MNHEY and CDR2 is SVGAGI. CDR3 size: 14 residues. The DNA for the CDR3 is TGTGCCAGCAGTTACACGGACCTCCAAGAGACCCAGTACTTC. Translation: CASSYTDLQETQYF.

This chain uses TRBV11-2 with TRBJ1-4; no clear D gene. In germline, CDR1 is SGHAT, CDR2 FQNNGV. This CDR3 has 15 amino acids. Trimming took off 1 base at V and 3 bases at J, with 9 bases between the two ends. The CDR3 coding sequence is TGTGCCAGCAGCTTAGGAGCCAGACCTAATGAAAAACTGTTTTTT. It codes for CASSLGARPNEKLFF.

This chain uses TRBV7-2 with TRBJ2-2; D is perhaps TRBD2 (5 bases). The germline V and J ends were trimmed by 2 bases and 8 bases, with 12 bases remaining between them. Germline CDR1 SGHTA, CDR2 FQGNSA. The CDR3 contains 14 residues. The DNA of the CDR3 is TGTGCCAGCAGCTTAATCTCCTCGGGGGGGGAGCTGTTTTTT. The encoded protein is CASSLISSGGELFF.

The chain uses TRBV28 and TRBJ1-2; possibly TRBD1 for D (5 bases). Per germline, CDR1 MDHEN and CDR2 SYDVKM. Trimming removed 7 bases from V and 6 bases from J, with 15 bases in between. The CDR3 runs to 13 residues. The CDR3 nucleotides are TGTGCCAGCACCCTGGGGCAGCGAGATGGCTACACCTTC. Translated: CASTLGQRDGYTF.

In its sample, this clone was seen once. The chain couples TRBV10-2 to TRBJ2-1; no definite D call. CDR3 length: 12 residues. Trimming took 5 bases from V and 7 from J, leaving 9 bases between them. Germline V gives CDR1 WSHSY, CDR2 SAAADI. This CDR3 is CASSFVRNEQFF. The CDR3 nucleotides read TGCGCCAGCAGTTTCGTTAGGAATGAGCAGTTCTTC.

The chain links TRBV19 to TRBJ2-2; 10 bases align to TRBD2. Germline CDR1 LNHDA, CDR2 SQIVND (reference sequence). The CDR3 extends over 15 amino acids. J gave up 6 bases and V 5 bases, and 6 bases lay outside the gene matches. The DNA of the CDR3 is TGTGCCAGTAGTGCAGGGACTAGCGTTGCCGGGGAGCTGTTTTTT. This translates into CASSAGTSVAGELFF.

In this sample, this clone turned up once. This chain links TRBV3-1 (or the pseudogene TRBV3-2) with TRBJ1-1; D is unresolved. The CDR3 spans 12 residues. In germline, CDR1 is LGHDT, CDR2 YNNKEL (reference sequence). Trimming removed 3 bases from V and 1 base from J, with 3 bases in between. CDR3 nucleotides: TGTGCCAGCAGCCACCGGAACACTGAAGCTTTCTTT. It encodes CASSHRNTEAFF.

The chain combines TRBV5-5 with TRBJ2-7; no clear D. Germline V CDR1 and CDR2: SGHKS, YYEKEE (reference sequence). The CDR3 covers 13 residues. Between the trimmed V and J ends, which lost 1 base and 1 base, there was a span of 6 bases. The CDR3 here is CASSLIQSYEQYF. In DNA form, the CDR3 reads TGTGCCAGCAGCTTGATACAGTCCTACGAGCAGTACTTC.

The V and J genes are TRBV28 and TRBJ1-5, with D perhaps TRBD1 (5 bases). Between the trimmed V and J ends, which lost 7 bases and 6 bases, there was a span of 13 bases. The CDR3 contains 13 residues. In germline, CDR1 is MDHEN, CDR2 SYDVKM. The CDR3 region has the DNA TGTGCCAGCACCTGGGGGTTGAGTCAGCCCCAGCATTTT. Amino acid sequence: CASTWGLSQPQHF.

The chain recombines TRBV4-2 with TRBJ2-5; 11 positions match TRBD2. The germline V gene has CDR1 LGHNA and CDR2 YNFKEQ. The CDR3 has 16 residues. The V gene end was trimmed by 3 bases and the J gene end by 0 bases; junction bases not matched to a gene: 3. CDR3 region: CASSHLLAGDQETQYF. DNA for the CDR3: TGTGCCAGCAGCCATCTACTAGCGGGAGACCAAGAGACCCAGTACTTC.

V is TRBV19 and J is TRBJ2-7, with 7 bases matching TRBD2. Per the germline V gene, CDR1 is LNHDA and CDR2 is SQIVND (reference sequence). The CDR3 extends over 17 amino acids. The ends lost 3 bases at V and 3 bases at J; junction bases unmatched: 14. The chain's CDR3 is CASSMKLVASGFYEQYF. The CDR3 nucleotides are TGTGCCAGTAGTATGAAACTCGTAGCTAGCGGTTTCTACGAGCAGTACTTC.

Turning to this clone: Other DNA sequences from this sample encode an identical CDR3 as well. The chain links TRBV7-2 to TRBJ2-1; maybe TRBD1 (6 bases). Trimming shortened V by 3 bases and J by 2 bases, and 8 bases separated the two germline ends. CDR1 is SGHTA and CDR2 is FQGNSA in the germline V gene. CDR3 size: 14 residues. CDR3 sequence: CASSLTGAYNEQFF. CDR3 in DNA: TGTGCCAGCAGCTTGACAGGAGCCTACAATGAGCAGTTCTTC. Full variable domain (remainder filled in from reference TRBV7-2 and TRBJ2-1): GAGVSQSPSNKVTEKGKDVELRCDPISGHTALYWYRQSLGQGLEFLIYFQGNSAPDKSGLPSDRFSAERTGGSVSTLTIQRTQQEDSAVYLCASSLTGAYNEQFFGPGTRLTVL.

In the case of this clone: In this CDR3 the conserved last residue, phenylalanine or tryptophan, is missing, so a read error is likely. No DNA is shown, since the ends of the CDR3 on it are uncertain; the CDR3 is the one TCRdb lists. V and J are TRBV6-6 and TRBJ1-1. The CDR3 is 12 residues long, ends included. Germline CDR1 and CDR2: MNHNY and SVGAGI (reference sequence). CDR3 protein: CASSYGTPPPDI.

The V and J genes are TRBV19 and TRBJ1-1, with a tentative D call TRBD1 (6 bases). Germline V CDR1 and CDR2: LNHDA, SQIVND (reference sequence). CDR3 length: 17 amino acids. Trimming removed 5 bases from V and 3 bases from J, with 22 bases in between. The CDR3 sequence: CASSATGLGRGDTEAFF. The CDR3 DNA reads as TGTGCCAGTAGTGCCACAGGGCTAGGGAGAGGGGACACTGAAGCTTTCTTT.

The chain recombines TRBV10-3 with TRBJ1-2; TRBD1 matches 8 bases. In germline, CDR1 is ENHRY, CDR2 SYGVKD. The CDR3 is 17 amino acids. V trimming: 0 bases; J trimming: 4 bases; junction bases outside the gene matches: 10. CDR3 DNA: TGTGCCATCAGTGAGTCGCAGGGGGCGGGGATGGGCTATGGCTACACCTTC. Translating gives CAISESQGAGMGYGYTF.